Listed here are 16 T cell receptor beta chains from one sample, sequenced in a study of tumor-infiltrating lymphocytes in glioblastoma multiforme (dated by TCRdb to between 2016 and 2019). Sequencing instrument: Illumina HiSeq 2500. Using a modified ARM-PCR protocol with multiple V-beta primers and a C-beta primer, the team built TCRB libraries from RNA through three nested multiplex PCR rounds. Using fastp at Q25 and MiXCR, TCRdb reprocessed the public reads and kept productive beta chains. Each entry merges the rows of one CDR3 protein and shows their most common DNA and genes. Present in this sample are under 35,000 distinct CDR3 sequences, around 55% of which were seen just once. The top ten clonotypes cover around 35% of the sample. Sequencing input: brain tumor tissue. The receptors here all came from a male donor with glioblastoma.

About this clonotype itself: At one end, the junction sequence differs from germline, possibly due to a read error. This chain links TRBV10-1 with TRBJ2-7; D gene uncertain. CDR1 is WNHNN, CDR2 SYGVQD, per germline (reference sequence). The CDR3 has 13 residues. The CDR3 spells CGSSANPMREQYF. CDR3 in DNA: TGCGGCAGCAGTGCCAATCCGATGAGGGAGCAGTACTTC.

Details on this clonotype: As the CDR3 is not closed by the conserved phenylalanine or tryptophan, this likely results from a read error. The chain employs TRBV6-5 and TRBJ1-1; D call uncertain. This CDR3 has 13 residues. Germline V gene lookup returns CDR1 MNHEY and CDR2 SVGAGI. Trimming pared 2 bases from V and 3 bases from J, leaving 7 bases between. The CDR3 nucleotides are TGTGCCAGCAGTTACCCGAGGGACACTGAAGCTTTCTCT. This sequence encodes CASSYPRDTEAFS.

This chain uses TRBV11-3 with TRBJ2-1, with D possibly TRBD2 on 7 matching bases. Germline CDR1 is SGHNT and CDR2 is YENEEA. The CDR3 runs 12 residues. With 4 bases removed from V and 9 bases from J, the gap between germline ends came to 10 bases. CDR3 nucleotides: TGTGCCAGCAGCTCGAGGGGGGGTGAGCAGTTCTTC. The encoded protein is CASSSRGGEQFF.

This chain connects TRBV11-1 to TRBJ2-1, with 9 bases aligning to TRBD2. Germline CDR1 is SGHAT and CDR2 is FQDESV (reference sequence). The CDR3 length is 15 residues. Losses at the gene ends were 5 bases for V and 5 bases for J; bases not matched to a gene: 7. The CDR3 nucleotides read TGTGCCAGCAGCCTAAGCGGGGGGCTAAACAATGAGCAGTTCTTC. Residues: CASSLSGGLNNEQFF.

This clonotype was seen many times. This chain uses TRBV20-1 with TRBJ1-5, with D possibly being TRBD1 (6 bases). V lost 5 bases and J lost 7, with 18 bases in between. The CDR3 runs to 14 residues. Germline V lookup: CDR1 DFQATT, CDR2 SNEGSKA (reference sequence). CDR3 in amino acids: CSALRDTGWQPQHF. The CDR3 DNA reads as TGCAGTGCTCTCCGGGACACTGGCTGGCAGCCCCAGCATTTT.

Only a few counts were recorded for this clonotype. A read error may be the cause here, since a much bigger clone is one base away. CDR3 residues: CAWKAPWGGGETRYF. The CDR3 nucleotides read TGTGCCTGGAAGGCCCCCTGGGGGGGCGGAGAGACCCGGTACTTC. This chain joins TRBV30 and TRBJ2-5; perhaps TRBD2 as D (7 bases). Per the germline V gene, CDR1 is GTSNPN and CDR2 is SVGIG (reference sequence). CDR3 length: 15 amino acids.

This clonotype was detected a few times. The CDR3 DNA sequence: TGTGCCAGCAGTTACTTGGACGGGAGACGTGACATTCAGTACTTC. It yields the protein CASSYLDGRRDIQYF. The chain employs TRBV6-2 or TRBV6-3 and TRBJ2-4; possibly TRBD2 for D (6 bases). The V gene's germline CDR1 is MNHEY and CDR2 SVGEGT. With 1 base removed from V and 8 bases from J, the gap between germline ends came to 15 bases. This CDR3 contains 15 residues.

CDR3 protein: CASSFNTGELFF. The CDR3 DNA reads as TGTGCCAGCAGCTTCAACACCGGGGAGCTGTTTTTT. V and J are TRBV5-4 and TRBJ2-2; D is unclear. The length of the CDR3 is 12 residues. Trimming cost V 2 bases and J 2 bases, with 1 base left between them. Germline CDR1 reads SGHNT; CDR2 reads YYREEE (reference sequence).

This clonotype was observed a few times. A read error may explain this, as a much larger clone is one base away. The CDR3 carries no conserved terminal phenylalanine or tryptophan, so it likely arises from a read error. This chain uses TRBV20-1 with TRBJ2-2, with 8 bases identical to TRBD1. After removal of 2 bases from V and 6 bases from J, the junction contained 11 bases not matched to a gene. This CDR3 contains 16 residues. The germline CDR1 and CDR2 sequences are DFQATT and SNEGSKA (reference sequence). The CDR3 bases are TGCAGTGCTAGACCCCCGGGACAGGCATTATCCGGGGAGCTGTTTCTT. Translating gives CSARPPGQALSGELFL.

By share of the sample, this clonotype is medium-sized. This CDR3 is CSANTGTTNYGYTF. As DNA, the CDR3 is TGCAGTGCGAATACCGGGACAACTAACTATGGCTACACCTTC. V and J are TRBV20-1 and TRBJ1-2, with a tentative D call TRBD1 (6 bases). The germline V gene encodes CDR1 DFQATT and CDR2 SNEGSKA (reference sequence). Trimming pared 6 bases from V and 0 bases from J, leaving 14 bases between. The CDR3 loop spans 14 amino acids.

Regarding this clonotype: The junction differs from germline at one of its ends, possibly a read error. The chain recombines TRBV29-1 with TRBJ1-6; no definite D call. This CDR3 region has 13 residues. In germline, CDR1 is SQVTM, CDR2 ANQGSEA. The CDR3 is CSVARHREPPLRF. In nucleotides, the CDR3 is TGCAGCGTTGCCAGGCACAGAGAACCACCCCTCCGCTTT.

This clonotype occurred many times. The genes are TRBV7-9 and TRBJ2-1; no clear D. Germline assignment: CDR1 SEHNR and CDR2 FQNEAQ (reference sequence). Trimming removed 4 bases at V and 8 bases at J, with 6 bases between. The CDR3 has 11 amino acids. DNA of the CDR3: TGTGCCAGCAGCTCTTACGATGAGCAGTTCTTC. It translates to CASSSYDEQFF. The full variable domain, with the rest looked up from reference TRBV7-9 and TRBJ2-1, is DTGVSQNPRHKITKRGQNVTFRCDPISEHNRLYWYRQTLGQGPEFLTYFQNEAQLEKSRLLSDRFSAERPKGSFSTLEIQRTEQGDSAMYLCASSSYDEQFFGPGTRLTVL.

A note on this clonotype: At one boundary the junction diverges from the germline segment, which might be a read error. This chain links TRBV11-3 with TRBJ2-2; D is possibly TRBD2 (6 bases). Germline CDR1 and CDR2: SGHNT and YENEEA. The CDR3 length is 16 residues. The CDR3 is CASSSPSGGYTGELSF. The CDR3 DNA reads TGTGCCAGCAGCTCACCCTCTGGGGGGTACACCGGGGAGCTGTCCTTT.

On this clonotype itself: The junction departs from the called germline gene at one end, perhaps through a read error. The V call is TRBV4-1, the J call TRBJ2-2, with D perhaps TRBD1 (6 bases). Germline CDR1 and CDR2: MGHRA and YSYEKL. The CDR3 covers 16 residues. The CDR3 region is CASSRKGGTNTGELSF. Here the CDR3 DNA reads TGCGCCAGTAGCAGAAAAGGGGGTACGAACACCGGGGAGCTGTCTTTT.

As concerns this clonotype: No conserved phenylalanine or tryptophan is present at the end of the CDR3, so a read error is the likely explanation. The V call is TRBV10-3, the J call TRBJ2-2; D is perhaps TRBD1 (6 bases). CDR1 and CDR2 (germline): ENHRY, SYGVKD. This CDR3 is built from 15 residues. The CDR3: CAISVKGANTGELFS. The CDR3, as DNA: TGTGCGATCAGTGTCAAGGGGGCGAACACCGGGGAGCTGTTTTCT.

With regard to this clonotype: At one end the junction does not follow the germline gene, possibly because of a read error. The chain combines TRBV6-5 with TRBJ1-6; TRBD1 matches 9 bases. This CDR3 comprises 17 residues. Germline CDR1 is MNHEY and CDR2 is SVGAGI. CDR3 sequence reads: CASSYLGQGSYNSPLHF. In DNA, the CDR3 is TGTGCCAGCAGCTACTTGGGACAGGGCTCCTATAATTCACCCCTCCACTTT.